Listed below are T cell receptor beta chains from one sample, sequenced in a study of CD4 and CD8 cells across lung adenocarcinoma regions. TCRdb re-analysed the PCR reads in MiXCR, keeping a single row per CDR3 protein. The data contain around 10,000 distinct CDR3 sequences, roughly 51% of them singletons. The specimen sequenced was CD8+ T cells from the margin of a lung tumor. The receptors come from a male donor with lung adenocarcinoma. The CD4 and CD8 labels of this study may be unreliable. Both conserved end residues are part of each CDR3. Each record gives: CDR3 protein, clone size, J gene, V gene. Clone size is given for some rows only: seen once, a few or many times, or a class if the clone is expanded.

CATSQGWSTQYF | - | TRBJ2-3 | TRBV10-1
CSAPLKGRTPLNTEAFF | - | TRBJ1-1 | TRBV20-1
CASRRLAGDPLQETQYF | medium-sized | - | TRBV27
CASSVRQGNPYEQYF | - | TRBJ2-7 | TRBV6-1
CASSYPAVRTNTQFF | - | TRBJ2-3 | TRBV6-5
CASSQVGGSNTGELFF | few | TRBJ2-2 | TRBV14
CASSESLAKETQYF | - | - | TRBV6-1
CAGREGADAETQYF | - | TRBJ2-3 | TRBV10-3
CAISAGQSNNEQFF | few | TRBJ2-1 | TRBV10-3
CASSYSSSGSSKQYF | many | TRBJ2-7 | TRBV6-5
CASSSQLSGVSSDEQFF | - | TRBJ2-1 | TRBV27
CASSTTGVSPLHF | many | TRBJ1-6 | TRBV6-5
CSVVGGSYNEQFF | - | TRBJ2-1 | TRBV29-1
CASGGRENIQYF | many | TRBJ2-4 | TRBV25-1
CASSPLSGYEQYF | few | - | TRBV7-2
CASSVSTDTQYF | - | TRBJ2-3 | TRBV9
CASSLETAFEQFF | few | TRBJ2-1 | TRBV12-3/TRBV12-4
CATGLGGSDKDTQYF | - | - | TRBV10-3
CASSETSFGRGGYLYEQYF | medium-sized | - | TRBV6-1
CCSVLGGRAKNTQYF | - | TRBJ2-4 | TRBV10-1
CASSPLNTGELFF | - | TRBJ2-2 | TRBV7-2
CGGGYGGRDTETQYF | - | TRBJ2-3 | TRBV10-3
CASSRDRAQGETQYF | medium-sized | TRBJ2-5 | TRBV7-7
CASSDPGGVNEKLFF | medium-sized | TRBJ1-4 | TRBV10-1
CASGLAGRYSYEQYF | - | TRBJ2-7 | TRBV12-5
CASSESNAAGGLYEQYF | - | TRBJ2-7 | TRBV10-1
CASSLNPVGHYEQYF | - | - | TRBV3-1
CASSLDSNTGELFF | many | TRBJ2-2 | TRBV5-4
CGGVGADTQYF | - | - | TRBV10-3
CASSGGNGNEQFF | once | TRBJ2-1 | TRBV9
CASSSNPPGLTYEQYF | medium-sized | - | TRBV5-1
CASSWPNKARLSSYEQYF | once | TRBJ2-7 | TRBV6-5
CSVPRGAGGGYNEQFF | once | TRBJ2-1 | TRBV29-1
CATSDLVREDEQFF | medium-sized | TRBJ2-1 | TRBV24-1
CASSVSGPYNEQFF | medium-sized | TRBJ2-1 | TRBV10-2
CASMDLGTSNTGELFF | - | TRBJ2-2 | TRBV10-2
CASSDYLQETQYF | few | TRBJ2-5 | TRBV6-1
CASSNGKVFSTEAFF | - | TRBJ1-1 | TRBV6-5
CASSHLDLQETQYF | - | - | TRBV6-1
CASSYSNLAEFQETQYF | - | TRBJ2-5 | TRBV6-5
CASSYTINIQYF | - | - | TRBV6-5
CASRQRLSNTEAFF | - | TRBJ1-1 | TRBV12-3/TRBV12-4
CASRYSGHSNNEQFF | few | TRBJ2-1 | TRBV6-5
CASSQARGKSSYNEQFF | - | TRBJ2-1 | TRBV27
CASSLDVRTDAQYF | once | - | TRBV9
CASSWGVQPVSTGTQYF | - | TRBJ2-3 | TRBV6-5
CASSGRQGGANEKLFF | - | TRBJ1-4 | TRBV7-9